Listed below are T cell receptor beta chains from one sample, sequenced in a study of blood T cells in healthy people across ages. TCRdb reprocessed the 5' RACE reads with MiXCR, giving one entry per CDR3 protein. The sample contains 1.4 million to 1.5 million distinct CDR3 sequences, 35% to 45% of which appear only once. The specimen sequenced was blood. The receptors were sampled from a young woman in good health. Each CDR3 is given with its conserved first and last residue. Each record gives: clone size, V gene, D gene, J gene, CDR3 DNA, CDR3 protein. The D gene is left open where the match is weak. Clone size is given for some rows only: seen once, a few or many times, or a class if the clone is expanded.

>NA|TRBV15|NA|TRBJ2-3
TGTGCCACCAGCAGAGATGTGGGGAGTGATACGCAGTATTTT
CATSRDVGSDTQYF
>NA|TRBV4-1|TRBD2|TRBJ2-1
TGCGCCAGCAGCATCCGGGGAATTGAGCGGGGCGCCCTTTCCCCGCAGGAGCAGTTCTTC
CASSIRGIERGALSPQEQFF
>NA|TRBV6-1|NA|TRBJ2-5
TGTGCCAGCAGTGGGGAGGAGGGGTTCCCCCTTTTTGGGGAGACCCAGTACTTC
CASSGEEGFPLFGETQYF
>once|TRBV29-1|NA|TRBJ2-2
TGCAGCGTTGCGGGTAGCGCCGGAACCGGGGAGCTGTTTTTT
CSVAGSAGTGELFF
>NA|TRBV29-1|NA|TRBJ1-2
TGCAGCGTTGAAGATCGTGTCGGGGGTGGCTACACCTTC
CSVEDRVGGGYTF
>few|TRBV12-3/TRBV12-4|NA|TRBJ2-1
TGTGCCAGCAGTTTAAAGCGGGTCTGGGACAATGAGCAGTTCTTC
CASSLKRVWDNEQFF
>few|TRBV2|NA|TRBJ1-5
TGTGCCAGCAGTGTGCAGGGGACGGAACGCAATCAGCCCCAGCATTTT
CASSVQGTERNQPQHF
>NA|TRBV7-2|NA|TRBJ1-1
TGTGCCAGCAGCTTAATTTTTGAAGTTGAGGCTTTCTTT
CASSLIFEVEAFF
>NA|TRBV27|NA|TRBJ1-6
TGTGCCAGCAGTTTCACCTATAATTCACCCCTCCACTTT
CASSFTYNSPLHF
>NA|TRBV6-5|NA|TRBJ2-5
TGTGCCAGCAGTTACTCCCGGGCGCCTGGTTCAACGGAGACCCAGTACTTC
CASSYSRAPGSTETQYF
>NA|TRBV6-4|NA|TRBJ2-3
TGTGCCAGCAGTGACTCCGGGGCTTCGGGGGATACGCAGTATTTT
CASSDSGASGDTQYF
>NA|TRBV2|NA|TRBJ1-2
TGTGCCAGCAAAAAGGAGGGCGGACCCTATGGCTACACCTTC
CASKKEGGPYGYTF
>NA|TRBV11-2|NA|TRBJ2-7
TGTGCCAGCAGCAAAAAGCCGGACGCATCCTACGAGCAGTACTTC
CASSKKPDASYEQYF
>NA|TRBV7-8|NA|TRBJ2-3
TGTGCCAGCAGCTTATTGACTGAGCACGATACGCAGTATTTT
CASSLLTEHDTQYF
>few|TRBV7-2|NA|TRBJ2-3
TGTGCCAGCACCGACCTCGGGGTAACAGATACGCAGTATTTT
CASTDLGVTDTQYF
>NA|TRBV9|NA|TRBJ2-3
TGTGCCAGCAGCGCGGATTACCTCGGGGCGCAGTATTTT
CASSADYLGAQYF
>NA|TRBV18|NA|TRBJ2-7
TGTGCCAGCTCACCTTACAAAAACCCGGGCGAGCAGTACTTC
CASSPYKNPGEQYF
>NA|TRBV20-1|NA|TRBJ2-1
TGCAGTGCTATTAAAGCGGTTAGCTCCTACAATGAGCAGTTCTTC
CSAIKAVSSYNEQFF
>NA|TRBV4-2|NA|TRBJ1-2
TGTGCCAGCAGCCAAGATCTCGACATCTATGGCTACACCTTC
CASSQDLDIYGYTF
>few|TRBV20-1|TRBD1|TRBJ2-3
TGCAGTGTAGCGGGACAGGGGGTTCCCGGCGCACCAGATACGCAGTATTTT
CSVAGQGVPGAPDTQYF
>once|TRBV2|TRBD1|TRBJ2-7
TGTGCCAGCAATCAGGCCCTGGACAGGCAATCCTACGAGCAGTACTTC
CASNQALDRQSYEQYF
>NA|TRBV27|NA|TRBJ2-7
TGTGCCAGCAGCCATAAAGCCTGGGCAAGCTCCTACGAGCAGTACTTC
CASSHKAWASSYEQYF
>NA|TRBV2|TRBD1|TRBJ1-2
TGTGCCAGGGAGCAGGGGGCTAAGGACTATGGCTACACCTTC
CAREQGAKDYGYTF
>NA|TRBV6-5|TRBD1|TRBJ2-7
TGTGCCAGCAGGACGGGACAGGGGGTCTACGAGCAGTACTTC
CASRTGQGVYEQYF
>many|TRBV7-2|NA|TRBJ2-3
TGTGCCAGCAGCTTAGCGCCTAGCGGCACAGATACGCAGTATTTT
CASSLAPSGTDTQYF
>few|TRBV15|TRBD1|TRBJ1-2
TGTGCCACCAGCAGAGCCCTCCCAGGACAGGGGGACTATGGCTACACCTTC
CATSRALPGQGDYGYTF
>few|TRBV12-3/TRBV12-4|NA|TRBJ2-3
TGTGCCAGCAGTGGGTGGGGCGCAGATACGCAGTATTTT
CASSGWGADTQYF
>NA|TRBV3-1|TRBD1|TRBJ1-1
TGTGCCAGCAGCCAAGGTTCAGGGGGTTCTGAAGCTTTCTTT
CASSQGSGGSEAFF
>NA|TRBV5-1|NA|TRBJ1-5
TGCGCCAGCAGCCCTACGGCAGGGCGAGGGCCCCAGCATTTT
CASSPTAGRGPQHF
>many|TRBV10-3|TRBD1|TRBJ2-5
TGTGCCATCAGCGGACAGGACCAAGAGACCCAGTACTTC
CAISGQDQETQYF
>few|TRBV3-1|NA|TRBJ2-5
TGTGCCAGCAGCCAAGTAGAGGACAATGAGCAGTACTTC
CASSQVEDNEQYF
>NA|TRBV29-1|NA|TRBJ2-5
TGCAGCGTTGTGCGCAGGGGCGGCGAGACCCAGTACTTC
CSVVRRGGETQYF
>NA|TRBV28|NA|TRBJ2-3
TGTGCCAGCAGTGCCACAGGGCGAAATACGCAGTATTTT
CASSATGRNTQYF
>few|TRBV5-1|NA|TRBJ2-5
TGCGCCAGCAGCTTGTACGCAGCGGATGAGCAGTACTTC
CASSLYAADEQYF
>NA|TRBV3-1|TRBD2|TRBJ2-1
TGTGCCAGCAGCCAAGACTATCTAGCGGGAAAGCAGTTCTTC
CASSQDYLAGKQFF
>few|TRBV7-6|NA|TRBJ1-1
TGTGCCAGCAGCCGACCCGAAGGGGGAGCGAACACTGAAGCTTTCTTT
CASSRPEGGANTEAFF
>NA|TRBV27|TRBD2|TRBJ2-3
TGTGCCAGCAAAACTTTAGCGGGGGCCCCAGATACGCAGTATTTT
CASKTLAGAPDTQYF
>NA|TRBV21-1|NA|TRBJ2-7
TGTGCCAGCAGCAAAGCGAGGGGAGGAGGTTCACCTACGAAGCAGTACTTC
CASSKARGGGSPTKQYF
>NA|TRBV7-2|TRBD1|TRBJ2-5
TGTGCCAGCAGCTTATCGACAGGGCGCCGAGAGACCCAGTACTTC
CASSLSTGRRETQYF